The 23 T cell receptor beta chains presented below share a single source sample, sequenced in a study of T cell responses to AZD1222 COVID-19 vaccine. This table comes from immunoSEQ multiplex PCR, and its TCRdb copy is limited to in-frame clones, with some not included. The repertoire holds about 110,000 clones, 70% to 90% seen once, with 2.5% to 3.5% in the top ten. This specimen was peripheral blood, taken on day 0 of AZD1222 vaccination. These receptors all stem from an adult in good health.

The chain couples TRBV7-2 to TRBJ1-2; D not resolved. CDR1 and CDR2 from the germline V gene are SGHTA and FQGNSA. The CDR3 spans 13 residues. V lost 4 bases and J lost 1, with 7 bases in between. CDR3 amino acids: CASSSDNNYGYTF. The DNA of the CDR3 is TGTGCCAGCAGCTCAGACAATAACTATGGCTACACCTTC.

The V gene is TRBV5-6, the J gene TRBJ1-3, with a weak D call TRBD1 (6 bases). Trimming stripped 7 bases from V and 2 bases from J, with 16 bases between. Germline V gene data show CDR1 as SGHDT and CDR2 as YYEEEE. The CDR3 covers 15 residues. The CDR3 is CASHWGRNAGNTIYF. CDR3 nucleotides: TGTGCCAGCCATTGGGGGCGGAACGCTGGAAACACCATATATTTT.

The genes are TRBV3-1 (or the pseudogene TRBV3-2) and TRBJ1-6, with D tentatively TRBD1 (6 bases). Per germline, CDR1 LGHDT and CDR2 YNNKEL (reference sequence). Between the trimmed V and J ends, which lost 1 base and 10 bases, there was a span of 8 bases. This CDR3 contains 13 residues. Here the CDR3 DNA reads TGTGCCAGCAGCCAAGGGGGGCGGTCACCCCTCCACTTT. Translating it yields CASSQGGRSPLHF.

The rearrangement joins TRBV3-1 (or the pseudogene TRBV3-2) to TRBJ2-2; D possibly corresponds to TRBD2 (5 bases). Trimming left V 0 bases short and J 5 bases short, with 10 bases between. Germline V gene sequence: CDR1 LGHDT, CDR2 YNNKEL (reference sequence). This CDR3 has 15 amino acids. The CDR3 DNA reads as TGTGCCAGCAGCCAAGATCACACGGGGACCGGGGAGCTGTTTTTT. Residues: CASSQDHTGTGELFF.

The chain is built from TRBV28 and TRBJ1-5; 8 nucleotides align to TRBD1. V lost 4 bases to trimming and J lost 3 bases; unmatched junction nucleotides: 2. This CDR3 is 14 amino acids long. CDR1 is MDHEN, CDR2 SYDVKM, per germline. This CDR3 is CASSSDRVNQPQHF. CDR3 DNA: TGTGCCAGCAGTTCGGACAGGGTCAATCAGCCCCAGCATTTT.

The gene calls are TRBV24-1 and TRBJ2-1; 15 bases align to TRBD2. Per the germline V gene, CDR1 is KGHDR and CDR2 is SFDVKD. There are 18 residues in the CDR3. Trimming took 3 bases from V and 4 from J; bases not matched to a gene: 6. The CDR3 region has the DNA TGTGCCACCAGTGATGCGGGACTAGCGGGAGGCTCTTACAATGAGCAGTTCTTC. This codes for CATSDAGLAGGSYNEQFF.

This clone has just one count. This rearrangement joins TRBV7-9 to TRBJ2-7; 7 positions match TRBD1. Germline values: CDR1 SEHNR, CDR2 FQNEAQ (reference sequence). Trimming took 5 bases from V and 6 from J; bases not matched to a gene: 1. This CDR3 has 11 residues. The CDR3 DNA sequence: TGTGCCAGCAGCCCAGGGGGCGAGCAGTACTTC. Its protein product is CASSPGGEQYF.

This chain's CDR3 is CASRLPTQNTGELFF. CDR3 bases: TGTGCAAGTCGCTTACCGACCCAAAACACCGGGGAGCTGTTTTTT. The rearrangement links TRBV12-2 to TRBJ2-2. TRBV12-2 is given as a pseudogene. This CDR3 contains 15 residues.

This chain uses TRBV9 with TRBJ1-1; D not certain. The CDR3 runs 14 residues. Germline V lookup: CDR1 SGDLS, CDR2 YYNGEE. The V and J ends lost 1 base and 1 base respectively, with 8 bases between them. Written as DNA, the CDR3 is TGTGCCAGCAGCGTACTGCAGTCGAACACTGAAGCTTTCTTT. This sequence encodes CASSVLQSNTEAFF. Using reference TRBV9 and TRBJ1-1 for the parts outside the CDR3, the full variable domain is DSGVTQTPKHLITATGQRVTLRCSPRSGDLSVYWYQQSLDQGLQFLIQYYNGEERAKGNILERFSAQQFPDLHSELNLSSLELGDSALYFCASSVLQSNTEAFFGQGTRLTVV.

The V and J genes are TRBV7-9 and TRBJ1-2; 8 bases align to TRBD1. After removal of 2 bases from V and 6 bases from J, the junction contained 5 bases not matched to a gene. Per the germline V gene, CDR1 is SEHNR and CDR2 is FQNEAQ (reference sequence). This CDR3 is built from 14 residues. CDR3: CASSLSDRAHGYTF. The CDR3 coding sequence is TGTGCCAGCAGCTTATCGGACAGGGCACATGGCTACACCTTC.

The chain is built from TRBV4-1 and TRBJ2-5; 10 bases align to TRBD1. Trimming cost V 1 base and J 5 bases; bases outside gene matches: 7. Germline CDR1 MGHRA, CDR2 YSYEKL. This CDR3 has 16 amino acids. In nucleotides, the CDR3 is TGCGCCAGCAGCCAAGTTAGGACAGGGGGAGTGGAGACCCAGTACTTC. Encoded protein: CASSQVRTGGVETQYF.

This rearrangement joins TRBV24-1 to TRBJ2-1, with 10 bases lining up with TRBD2. CDR1 is KGHDR and CDR2 is SFDVKD in the germline V gene. V lost 6 bases and J lost 0; bases outside the gene matches: 7. The CDR3 sequence is 17 residues long. CDR3: CATSKGRLAGSYNEQFF. The CDR3 region has the DNA TGTGCCACCAGTAAGGGCCGACTAGCGGGCTCCTACAATGAGCAGTTCTTC.

V gene TRBV7-9 combines with J gene TRBJ2-3; D might be TRBD1 or TRBD2, each matching 5 bases. Germline CDR1 reads SEHNR; CDR2 reads FQNEAQ (reference sequence). The CDR3 spans 12 residues. Trimming left V 5 bases short and J 11 bases short, with 14 bases between. The CDR3, as DNA: TGTGCCAGCAGCCTGGTGGGGGAAGGGCAGTATTTT. Protein sequence: CASSLVGEGQYF.

This clone was recorded once. The V and J genes are TRBV6-4 and TRBJ1-1; D not resolved. The CDR3 extends over 13 amino acids. V was pared by 3 bases and J by 4 bases, with 9 bases between. The germline CDR1 and CDR2 sequences are MRHNA and SNTAGT. The CDR3 coding sequence is TGTGCCAGCAGTGAAGGTCAGAGCACTGAAGCTTTCTTT. As protein: CASSEGQSTEAFF.

The chain has TRBV5-1 and TRBJ2-1; 7 nucleotides match TRBD2. CDR1 and CDR2 from the germline V gene are SGHRS and YFSETQ. The CDR3 consists of 15 residues. After removal of 5 bases from V and 5 bases from J, the junction contained 10 bases not matched to a gene. The DNA for the CDR3 is TGCGCCAGCAGTGACGACGGGAGGATTAACAATGAGCAGTTCTTC. It yields the protein CASSDDGRINNEQFF. Drawing the rest from reference TRBV5-1 and TRBJ2-1, the complete variable domain is KAGVTQTPRYLIKTRGQQVTLSCSPISGHRSVSWYQQTPGQGLQFLFEYFSETQRNKGNFPGRFSGRQFSNSRSEMNVSTLELGDSALYLCASSDDGRINNEQFFGPGTRLTVL.

The V call is TRBV6-5, the J call TRBJ1-4; tentative D call: TRBD1 (6 bases). The CDR3 has 15 residues. Per the germline V gene, CDR1 is MNHEY and CDR2 is SVGAGI. The V gene lost 5 bases and the J gene lost 4 bases, with 14 bases spanning the gap. The CDR3 coding sequence is TGTGCCAGCAGTCCACGACAGGACCTTAATGAAAAACTGTTTTTT. This translates into CASSPRQDLNEKLFF.

This chain uses TRBV14 with TRBJ2-1; TRBD2 might be the D (7 bases). This CDR3 comprises 16 residues. The germline gives CDR1 SGHDN, CDR2 FVKESK. Trimming removed 2 bases from V and 5 bases from J, with 16 bases in between. In DNA form, the CDR3 reads TGTGCCAGCAGCCAAAGGGGGGCTGGGACTAACAATGAGCAGTTCTTC. Residues: CASSQRGAGTNNEQFF.

The chain combines TRBV7-3 with TRBJ2-6; 9 bases agree with TRBD2. After removal of 5 bases from V and 6 bases from J, the junction contained 8 bases not matched to a gene. CDR1 and CDR2 from the germline V gene are SGHTA and FQGTGA. The CDR3 contains 16 residues. The CDR3 bases are TGTGCCAGCAGCCAAAGCGGGGGGATGAAGGCCAACGTCCTGACTTTC. Translated, it gives CASSQSGGMKANVLTF.

This sequence joins TRBV21-1 and TRBJ2-2; the listed D gene, TRBD2, was not tested against the DNA. TRBV21-1 is noted as a pseudogene. CDR3 size: 18 residues. For the CDR3, the DNA is TGTGCCAGCAGCAAAGAGAGACCGGGACTAGCCCTCACCGGGGAGCTGTTTTTT. This sequence encodes CASSKERPGLALTGELFF.

The chain couples TRBV3-1 (or the pseudogene TRBV3-2) to TRBJ2-7; no clear D gene. Germline V gives CDR1 LGHDT, CDR2 YNNKEL (reference sequence). V gave up 3 bases and J gave up 0 bases, with 3 bases separating them. The length of the CDR3 is 12 residues. The DNA of the CDR3 is TGTGCCAGCAGCCAGGGCTCCTACGAGCAGTACTTC. This gives the protein CASSQGSYEQYF.

The CDR3 sequence is CATSHGNSSYEQYF. The CDR3 DNA is TGCGCCACCTCTCACGGTAATAGCTCCTACGAGCAGTACTTC. V is TRBV23-1 and J is TRBJ2-7; D is unresolved. TRBV23-1 is classed as an ORF, of uncertain function. The CDR3 runs to 14 residues. V was cut by 10 bases and J by 0 bases, with 16 bases left in between.

The V call is TRBV19, the J call TRBJ1-1; TRBD1 is a possible D gene (5 bases). The germline CDR1 and CDR2 sequences are LNHDA and SQIVND (reference sequence). V was pared by 6 bases and J by 3 bases, with 8 bases between. There are 12 residues in the CDR3. CDR3 amino acids: CASRGQYTEAFF. The CDR3 DNA sequence: TGTGCCAGTAGGGGGCAGTACACTGAAGCTTTCTTT.

This sequence joins TRBV29-1 and TRBJ2-1; weak D call: TRBD1 (5 bases). The CDR3 covers 15 residues. Germline V gene sequence: CDR1 SQVTM, CDR2 ANQGSEA. Trimming took off 0 bases at V and 4 bases at J, with 13 bases between the two ends. The CDR3 loop reads CSVEDPRALYNEQFF. The CDR3 DNA reads TGCAGCGTTGAAGACCCCAGGGCCCTTTACAATGAGCAGTTCTTC.